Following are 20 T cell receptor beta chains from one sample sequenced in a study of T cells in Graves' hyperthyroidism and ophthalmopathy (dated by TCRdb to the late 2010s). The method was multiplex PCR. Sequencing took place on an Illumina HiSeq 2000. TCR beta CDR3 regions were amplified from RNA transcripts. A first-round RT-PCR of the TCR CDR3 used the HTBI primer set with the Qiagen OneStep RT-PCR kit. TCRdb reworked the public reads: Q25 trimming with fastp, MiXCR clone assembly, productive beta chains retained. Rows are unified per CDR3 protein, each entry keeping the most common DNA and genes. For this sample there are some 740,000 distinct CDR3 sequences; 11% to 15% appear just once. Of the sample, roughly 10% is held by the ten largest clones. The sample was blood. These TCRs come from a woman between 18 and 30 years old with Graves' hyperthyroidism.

CDR3 in DNA: TGTGCCAGCAGCGTAGGTTCCGGGGCGTTTTACGAGCAGTACTTC. Its translation: CASSVGSGAFYEQYF. The chain joins TRBV9 to TRBJ2-7, with D perhaps matching TRBD1 or TRBD2 (5 bases each). The V end lost 0 bases, the J end lost 4 bases, and 14 bases lay between the germline ends. The CDR3 is made up of 15 amino acids. Germline-derived CDR1 and CDR2 are SGDLS and YYNGEE.

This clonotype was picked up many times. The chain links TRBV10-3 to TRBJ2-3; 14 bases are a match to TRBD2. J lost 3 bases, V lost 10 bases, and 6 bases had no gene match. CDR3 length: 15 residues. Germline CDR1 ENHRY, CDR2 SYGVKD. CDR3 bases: TGTGCCACTGGGACTAGCGGGAGTATGACAGATACGCAGTATTTT. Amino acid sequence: CATGTSGSMTDTQYF.

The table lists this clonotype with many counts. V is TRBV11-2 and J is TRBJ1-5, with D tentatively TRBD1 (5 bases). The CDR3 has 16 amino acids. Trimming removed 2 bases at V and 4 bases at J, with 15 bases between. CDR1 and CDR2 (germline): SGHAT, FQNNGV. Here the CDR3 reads CASSLNAAGRNQPQHF. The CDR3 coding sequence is TGTGCCAGCAGCTTAAACGCGGCAGGGCGGAATCAGCCCCAGCATTTT.

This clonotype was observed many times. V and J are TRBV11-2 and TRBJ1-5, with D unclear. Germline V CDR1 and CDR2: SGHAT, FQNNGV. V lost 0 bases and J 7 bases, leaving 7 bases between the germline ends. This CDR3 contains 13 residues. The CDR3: CASSLDRKQPQHF. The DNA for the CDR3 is TGTGCCAGCAGCTTAGACAGGAAACAGCCCCAGCATTTT. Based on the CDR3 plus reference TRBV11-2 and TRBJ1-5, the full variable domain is EAGVAQSPRYKIIEKRQSVAFWCNPISGHATLYWYQQILGQGPKLLIQFQNNGVVDDSQLPKDRFSAERLKGVDSTLKIQPAKLEDSAVYLCASSLDRKQPQHFGDGTRLSIL.

This CDR3 reads CSAQGTGTYEQYF. CDR3 sequence (DNA): TGCAGCGCTCAGGGGACAGGGACCTACGAGCAGTACTTC. The rearrangement links TRBV29-1 to TRBJ2-7, with 9 positions matching TRBD1. The CDR3 sequence is 13 residues long. V lost 7 bases to trimming and J lost 2 bases; unmatched junction nucleotides: 6. CDR1 SQVTM and CDR2 ANQGSEA come from the germline V gene.

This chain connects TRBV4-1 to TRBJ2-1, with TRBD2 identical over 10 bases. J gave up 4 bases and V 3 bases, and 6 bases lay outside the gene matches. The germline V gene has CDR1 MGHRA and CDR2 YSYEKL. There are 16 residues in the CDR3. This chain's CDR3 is CASSHWGTSEYNEQFF. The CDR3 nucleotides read TGCGCCAGCAGCCATTGGGGGACTAGCGAATACAATGAGCAGTTCTTC.

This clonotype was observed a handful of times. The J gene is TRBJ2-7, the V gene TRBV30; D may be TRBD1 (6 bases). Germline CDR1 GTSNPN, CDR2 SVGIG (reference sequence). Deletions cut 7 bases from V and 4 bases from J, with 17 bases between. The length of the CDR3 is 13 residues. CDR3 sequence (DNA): TGTGCCTATAAGACAGGAGACTCTTACGAGCAGTACTTC. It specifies CAYKTGDSYEQYF. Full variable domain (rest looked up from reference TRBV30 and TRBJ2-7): SQTIHQWPATLVQPVGSPLSLECTVEGTSNPNLYWYRQAAGRGLQLLFYSVGIGQISSEVPQNLSASRPQDRQFILSSKKLLLSDSGFYLCAYKTGDSYEQYFGPGTRLTVT.

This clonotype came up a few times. This CDR3 reads CATSDCTLKTNEKLFF. The CDR3 nucleotides are TGTGCCACCAGTGATTGTACGTTAAAGACTAATGAAAAACTGTTTTTT. The chain has TRBV24-1 and TRBJ1-4; D gene uncertain. The length of the CDR3 is 16 residues. Trimming cost V 2 bases and J 2 bases, with 11 bases left between them. The V gene's germline CDR1 is KGHDR and CDR2 SFDVKD.

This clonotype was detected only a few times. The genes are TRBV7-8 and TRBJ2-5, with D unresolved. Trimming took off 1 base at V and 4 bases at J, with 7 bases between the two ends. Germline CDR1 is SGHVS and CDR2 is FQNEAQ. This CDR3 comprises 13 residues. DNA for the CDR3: TGTGCCAGCAGCTTAGGGCAGCGAGAGACCCAGTACTTC. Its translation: CASSLGQRETQYF.

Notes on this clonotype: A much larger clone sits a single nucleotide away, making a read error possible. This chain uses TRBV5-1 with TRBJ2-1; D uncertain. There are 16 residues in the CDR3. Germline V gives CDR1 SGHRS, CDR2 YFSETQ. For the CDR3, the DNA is TGCGCCGGCAGCCCACGACCTACCAGTCCTTGGGTTGAGCAGTTCTTC. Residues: CAGSPRPTSPWVEQFF.

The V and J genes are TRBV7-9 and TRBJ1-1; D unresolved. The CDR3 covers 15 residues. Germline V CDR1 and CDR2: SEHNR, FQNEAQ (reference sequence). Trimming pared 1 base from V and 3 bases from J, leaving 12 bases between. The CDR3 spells CASSLDLSPYTEAFF. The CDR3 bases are TGTGCCAGCAGCTTAGATCTGAGTCCGTACACTGAAGCTTTCTTT.

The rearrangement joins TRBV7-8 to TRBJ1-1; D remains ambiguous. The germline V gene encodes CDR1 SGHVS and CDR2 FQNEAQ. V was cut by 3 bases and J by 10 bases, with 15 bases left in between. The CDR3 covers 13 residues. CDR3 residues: CASSLGERVGAFF. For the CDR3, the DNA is TGTGCCAGCAGCTTGGGTGAGCGGGTAGGAGCTTTCTTT.

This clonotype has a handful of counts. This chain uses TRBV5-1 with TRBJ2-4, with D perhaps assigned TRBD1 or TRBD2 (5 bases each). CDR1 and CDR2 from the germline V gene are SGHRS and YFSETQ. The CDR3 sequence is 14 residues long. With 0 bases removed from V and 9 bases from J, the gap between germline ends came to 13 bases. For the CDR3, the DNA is TGCGCCAGCAGCTTGGGTGAGGGACGGACCATTCAGTACTTC. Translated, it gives CASSLGEGRTIQYF. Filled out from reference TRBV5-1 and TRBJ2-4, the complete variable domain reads KAGVTQTPRYLIKTRGQQVTLSCSPISGHRSVSWYQQTPGQGLQFLFEYFSETQRNKGNFPGRFSGRQFSNSRSEMNVSTLELGDSALYLCASSLGEGRTIQYFGAGTRLSVL.

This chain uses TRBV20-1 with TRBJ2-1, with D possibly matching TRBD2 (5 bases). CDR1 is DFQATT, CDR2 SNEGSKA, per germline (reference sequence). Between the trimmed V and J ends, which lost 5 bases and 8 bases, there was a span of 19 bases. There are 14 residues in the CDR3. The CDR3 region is CSAPRTSLIDEQFF. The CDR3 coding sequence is TGCAGTGCTCCTCGTACTAGTCTCATCGATGAGCAGTTCTTC.

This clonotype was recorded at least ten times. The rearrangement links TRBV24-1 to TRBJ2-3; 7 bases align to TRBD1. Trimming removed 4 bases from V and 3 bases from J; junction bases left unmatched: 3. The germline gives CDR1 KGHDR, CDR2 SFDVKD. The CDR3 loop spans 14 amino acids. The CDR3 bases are TGTGCCACCAGTGAAAGGGGGCGGACAGATACGCAGTATTTT. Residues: CATSERGRTDTQYF.

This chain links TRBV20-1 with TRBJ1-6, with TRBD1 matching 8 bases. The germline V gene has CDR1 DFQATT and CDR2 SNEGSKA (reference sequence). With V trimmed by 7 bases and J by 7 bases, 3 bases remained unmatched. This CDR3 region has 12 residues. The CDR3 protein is CSVDRANSPLHF. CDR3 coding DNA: TGCAGTGTGGACAGGGCGAATTCACCCCTCCACTTT.

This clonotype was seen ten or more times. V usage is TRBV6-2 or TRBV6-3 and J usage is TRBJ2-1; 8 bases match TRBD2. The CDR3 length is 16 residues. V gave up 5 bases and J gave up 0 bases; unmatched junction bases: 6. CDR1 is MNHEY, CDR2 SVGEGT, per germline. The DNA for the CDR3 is TGTGCCAGCAGTACCTGGAGCGGGAGCTCCTACAATGAGCAGTTCTTC. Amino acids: CASSTWSGSSYNEQFF.

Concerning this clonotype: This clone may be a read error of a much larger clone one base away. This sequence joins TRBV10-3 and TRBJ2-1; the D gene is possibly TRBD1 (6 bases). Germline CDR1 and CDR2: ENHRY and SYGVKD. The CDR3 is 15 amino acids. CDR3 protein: CAISGEQGVYNEQLF. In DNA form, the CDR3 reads TGTGCCATCAGTGGAGAACAGGGTGTTTACAATGAGCAGCTCTTC.

This chain's CDR3 is CASSRTGTELNSPLHF. Written as DNA, the CDR3 is TGTGCCAGCAGCCGGACCGGGACAGAACTTAATTCACCCCTCCACTTT. V usage is TRBV7-9 and J usage is TRBJ1-6; the match to TRBD1 covers 7 bases. The CDR3 totals 16 residues. Germline lookup yields CDR1 SEHNR and CDR2 FQNEAQ (reference sequence). Unmatched junction bases numbered 10, after V lost 5 bases and J lost 6 bases.

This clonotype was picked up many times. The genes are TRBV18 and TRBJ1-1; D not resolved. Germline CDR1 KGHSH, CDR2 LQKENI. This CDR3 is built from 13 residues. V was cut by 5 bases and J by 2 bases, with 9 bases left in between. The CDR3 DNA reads TGTGCCAGCTCATCGCAGGAAAACACTGAAGCTTTCTTT. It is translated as CASSSQENTEAFF.